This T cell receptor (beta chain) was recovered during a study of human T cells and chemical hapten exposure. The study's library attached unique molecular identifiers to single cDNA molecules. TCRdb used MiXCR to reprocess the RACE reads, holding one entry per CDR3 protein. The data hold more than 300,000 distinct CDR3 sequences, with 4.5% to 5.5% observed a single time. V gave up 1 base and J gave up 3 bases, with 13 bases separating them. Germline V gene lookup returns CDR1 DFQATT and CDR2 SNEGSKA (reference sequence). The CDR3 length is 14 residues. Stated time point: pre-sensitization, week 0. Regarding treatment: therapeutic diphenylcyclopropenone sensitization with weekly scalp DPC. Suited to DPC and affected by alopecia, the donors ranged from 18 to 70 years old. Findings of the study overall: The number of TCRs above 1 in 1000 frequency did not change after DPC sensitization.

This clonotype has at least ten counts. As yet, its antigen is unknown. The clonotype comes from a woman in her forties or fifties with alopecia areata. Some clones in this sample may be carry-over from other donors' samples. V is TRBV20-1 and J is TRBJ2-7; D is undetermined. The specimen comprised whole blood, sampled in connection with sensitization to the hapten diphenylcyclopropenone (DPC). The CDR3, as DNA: TGCAGTGCTAGAGGGTCAAGGTACTACTACGAGCAGTACTTC. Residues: CSARGSRYYYEQYF.